This T cell receptor beta chain was captured in a study (dated by TCRdb to 2021 to 2024). The paper's findings and limits, for the study overall: Further investigation, including longitudinal sampling and assessment of a control group, is stated by the authors to be required.

The germline V gene provides CDR1 MDHEN and CDR2 SYDVKM. Including cysteine and phenylalanine, the CDR3 has 12 amino acids. Only the CDR3 region is kept as DNA, spanning 36 bases read in frame from base 1. Trimming costs V 5 bases and J 6 bases, and their ends lie 10 bases apart. Regarding this clone: This receptor's antigen is unknown. The record has no base qualities; no much larger clone is one base away.

TCR beta chain repertoires were profiled by survey-level sequencing on the immunoSEQ platform. The paper's processing steps were these. Repertoire diversity was quantified as the inverse Simpson index, and CDR3 amino acid length spectratypes and V-J pairing frequencies were compared. To annotate clonotypes specific to SARS-CoV-2, CMV, influenza A and EBV, TCR beta CDR3 sequences were compared against VDJdb. The clones in this table, taken by TCRdb from immuneACCESS, are in-frame only. Not every clone is retained; where verified, under half of the shortfall comes from an unresolved V gene, and the cause of the rest is unknown. V and J calls plus clone size are reproduced from that table; the DNA served to infer D and trimming. This sample gives around 50,000 clones in total; approximately 95% of them show up just once. The ten largest clones capture about 10% of the sample. For TCR beta sequencing, genomic DNA was taken from unsorted PBMCs, and those PBMCs had been isolated from peripheral blood.

This sequence originates from a middle-aged man with rheumatoid arthritis. The chain is made from TRBV28 and TRBJ1-2; a weak D assignment points to TRBD1 (5 bases agree). The sample consisted of PBMCs. The CDR3 reads as follows: CASSQFRDGYTF. The nucleotide sequence reads as follows: TGTGCCAGCAGTCAGTTCAGGGATGGCTACACCTTC.